This is a list of T cell receptor beta chains from one sample in a study of beta chain features in type 1 diabetes. Assay used: immunoSEQ multiplex PCR; TCRdb lists only in-frame clones, some missing. The data show about 140,000 clones, with 9% to 10% seen just once and about 0.6% held by the top ten. Sequenced sample: central memory CD4+ T cells from blood. These receptors were collected from a woman aged 40 to 50 in good health. The CDR3 runs from the conserved cysteine through the conserved F or W. D genes are given only for firm matches. Some rows mark clone size as missing; the rest say once, few, many or name a class of expanded clone.

clone_size,j_call,d_call,v_call,cdr3_nt,cdr3_aa
NA,TRBJ1-4,NA,TRBV25-1,TGTGCCAGCAGTGAGGTTAGGCCAACGGGGACTAATGAAAAACTGTTTTTT,CASSEVRPTGTNEKLFF
NA,TRBJ2-5,TRBD2,TRBV9,TGTGCCAGCAGCGTAGGGGCTAGCGGGGGACAAGAGACCCAGTACTTC,CASSVGASGGQETQYF
few,TRBJ2-1,TRBD2,TRBV5-6,TGTGCCAGCAGCTTGATGAGGAGACTAGCGGAGCTAGGGCAGTTCTTC,CASSLMRRLAELGQFF
NA,TRBJ1-2,TRBD1,TRBV7-2,TGTGCCAGCAGCCCCAGGGGGGACGGCTATGGCTACACCTTC,CASSPRGDGYGYTF
few,TRBJ2-6,NA,TRBV7-8,TGTGCCAGCAGCTTCCGACAGATCTATCAATCTGGGGCCAACGTCCTGACTTTC,CASSFRQIYQSGANVLTF
few,TRBJ2-1,NA,TRBV9,TGTGCCAGCAGTCTGCAGGGTGTAAATGAGCAGTTCTTC,CASSLQGVNEQFF
few,TRBJ1-5,NA,TRBV5-6,TGTGCCAGCAGCTTATTGAGTATATCGGGCAATCAGCCCCAGCATTTT,CASSLLSISGNQPQHF
once,TRBJ1-3,NA,TRBV5-4,TGTGCCAGCAGCTTGGGGGGCCCTGGCTCTGGAAACACCATATATTTT,CASSLGGPGSGNTIYF
few,TRBJ2-5,TRBD1,TRBV6-5,TGTGCCAGCAGGGGACAGGGCCCCCAAGAGACCCAGTACTTC,CASRGQGPQETQYF
few,TRBJ1-2,TRBD1,TRBV19,TGTGCCAGTAGTGTACCCACAGGGGCCAACTATGGCTACACCTTC,CASSVPTGANYGYTF
NA,TRBJ2-5,NA,TRBV5-4,TGTGCCAGCAGCTTCAGTAGCGGTCCAGAGACCCAGTACTTC,CASSFSSGPETQYF
few,TRBJ2-3,NA,TRBV28,TGTGCCAGCACCGACACGGGTGGGGGGTTCACAGATACGCAGTATTTT,CASTDTGGGFTDTQYF
few,TRBJ2-3,TRBD2,TRBV7-9,TGTGCCAGCAGCTTAACTAGCGGGGGAGTTGGGGATACGCAGTATTTT,CASSLTSGGVGDTQYF
NA,TRBJ2-2,NA,TRBV6-5,TGTGCCAGCAGTTACTCCAAAGCCACCGGGGAGCTGTTTTTT,CASSYSKATGELFF
NA,TRBJ2-5,TRBD2,TRBV7-6,TGTGCCAGCAGCTTAGGCCCTGGGGGGGGGCAAGAGACCCAGTACTTC,CASSLGPGGGQETQYF
NA,TRBJ1-2,TRBD1,TRBV4-2,TGTGCCAGCAGCCATACTTTGGGACAGGGGGACTATGGCTACACCTTC,CASSHTLGQGDYGYTF
NA,TRBJ2-5,TRBD2,TRBV2,TGTGCCAGCAGTCCCCTGACTAGCACCGGTGGGACCCAGTACTTC,CASSPLTSTGGTQYF
few,TRBJ1-2,NA,TRBV6-5,TGTGCCAGCGCGACACCCGGTCATAACTATGGCTACACCTTC,CASATPGHNYGYTF
many,TRBJ2-7,TRBD2,TRBV7-2,TGTGCCAGCAGCTTAGGCGGACTAGCGGGGGCTGAGCAGTACTTC,CASSLGGLAGAEQYF
few,TRBJ2-5,NA,TRBV7-6,TGTGCCAGCAGTTGGGCGATTAGGGGTGCTTCCGAGACCCAGTACTTC,CASSWAIRGASETQYF
few,TRBJ1-2,NA,TRBV7-9,TGTGCCAGCAGCTTAGAGTCGGGGGTTGGCTACACCTTC,CASSLESGVGYTF
few,TRBJ1-1,NA,TRBV6-1,TGTGCCAGCAGTGAAGCGCGGGGCTCTGAAGCTTTCTTT,CASSEARGSEAFF
NA,TRBJ1-1,NA,TRBV6-1,TGTGCCAGCAGTGAAGCGCGTCGGGGAGGAGCTTTCTTT,CASSEARRGGAFF
few,TRBJ2-5,NA,TRBV7-6,TGTGCCAGCAGCTTGGACAGCCAAGAGACCCAGTACTTC,CASSLDSQETQYF
NA,TRBJ2-7,TRBD2,TRBV6-6,TGTGCCAGCAGAAGAAACCTAGGACTAGCGACTGAGCAGTACTTC,CASRRNLGLATEQYF
NA,TRBJ1-5,NA,TRBV5-1,TGCGCCAGCAGCTTGGAAGGAGGGGGGGCTAGTCAGCCCCAGCATTTT,CASSLEGGGASQPQHF
few,TRBJ2-7,NA,TRBV28,TGTGCCACCCTTTATCCGGGCTCCTACGAGCAGTACTTC,CATLYPGSYEQYF
few,TRBJ2-5,NA,TRBV7-6,TGTGCCAGCAGCTTGGCGGGGTTCCAAGAGACCCAGTACTTC,CASSLAGFQETQYF
NA,TRBJ2-6,NA,TRBV19,TGTGCCAGTAGTGATCAGGGAGGAACTGGGGCCAACGTCCTGACTTTC,CASSDQGGTGANVLTF
NA,TRBJ2-7,NA,TRBV19,TGTGCCACCCGGGACTCCTACTACGAGCAGTACTTC,CATRDSYYEQYF
NA,TRBJ2-5,TRBD1,TRBV7-2,TGTGCCAGCAGCTTAATTGGGACAGCAGAGACCCAGTACTTC,CASSLIGTAETQYF
few,TRBJ2-7,TRBD1,TRBV11-2,TGTGCCAGCAGCCGTAGGGGGCAGAGCTCCTACGAGCAGTACTTC,CASSRRGQSSYEQYF
few,TRBJ2-6,TRBD1,TRBV9,TGTGCCAGCAGCAGATTGGCAGGGGGCTCTGGGGCCAACGTCCTGACTTTC,CASSRLAGGSGANVLTF
NA,TRBJ1-3,TRBD1,TRBV5-1,TGCGCCAGCAGCCGGGACAGGACCATATATTTT,CASSRDRTIYF
NA,TRBJ2-3,TRBD2,TRBV11-2,TGTGCCAGCAGCTTAGGGGGACTAGTTGCAGATACGCAGTATTTT,CASSLGGLVADTQYF
NA,TRBJ2-3,TRBD2,TRBV6-6,TGTGCCAGCAACCCTACCGGGACTAGCGGGGGGTATTTT,CASNPTGTSGGYF
many,TRBJ1-1,TRBD1,TRBV14,TGTGCCAGCAGACTTCGACAGGGGCAAGCTGAAGCTTTCTTT,CASRLRQGQAEAFF
few,TRBJ2-7,TRBD1,TRBV6-1,TGTGCCAGCAGCGGACAGGGGTACGAGCAGTACTTC,CASSGQGYEQYF
NA,TRBJ1-5,TRBD1,TRBV19,TGTGCCAGTAGTGGGGCAGGGGGTAGCAATCAGCCCCAGCATTTT,CASSGAGGSNQPQHF
NA,TRBJ2-3,TRBD2,TRBV5-4,TGTGCCAGCAGCTTGGTCGTGCGGGGGGGCGGTCAAACGCAGTATTTT,CASSLVVRGGGQTQYF
few,TRBJ2-5,NA,TRBV20-1,TGCAGTGTGGGCAGCCAAGAGACCCAGTACTTC,CSVGSQETQYF
NA,TRBJ1-2,TRBD1,TRBV2,TGTGCCAGCAAACTGAGACAGGGGAGTACCTATGGCTACACCTTC,CASKLRQGSTYGYTF
NA,TRBJ2-7,TRBD1,TRBV2,TGTGCGGTGATCAGGGGGCAATACGAGCAGTACTTC,CAVIRGQYEQYF
NA,TRBJ2-1,TRBD2,TRBV10-3,TGTGCCATCTCCCGAGCGGGGGACTACAATGAGCAGTTCTTC,CAISRAGDYNEQFF
NA,TRBJ2-1,TRBD2,TRBV11-3,TGTGCCAGCAGCTTGGGGACTACCAATGAGCAGTTCTTC,CASSLGTTNEQFF
NA,TRBJ2-3,TRBD2,TRBV6-1,TGTGCCAGCAGTGGGGAGGGAAGGGGTACGCAGTATTTT,CASSGEGRGTQYF